The next 22 T cell receptor beta chains were all read from a single sample in a study of blood T cell repertoires in COVID-19. Assay used: immunoSEQ multiplex PCR; TCRdb lists only in-frame clones, some missing. This sample yields 70,000 or so clones, of which around 74% are seen a single time; about 15% belongs to the top ten. Sequences were obtained from peripheral blood. The receptors originated from a man aged 55 to 70 with COVID-19, enrolled during active disease.

The chain is built from TRBV5-1 and TRBJ2-3, with 10 bases matching TRBD2. Germline V gene lookup returns CDR1 SGHRS and CDR2 YFSETQ. The CDR3 consists of 15 residues. Trimming at V came to 5 bases and at J to 7 bases, leaving 10 bases not matched to a gene. CDR3 coding DNA: TGCGCCAGCAGAACTAGCGGGACCCCTAGGAATACGCAGTATTTT. Protein product: CASRTSGTPRNTQYF.

This chain connects TRBV6-5 to TRBJ2-7; possibly TRBD1 for D (6 bases). The CDR3 covers 16 residues. CDR1 is MNHEY and CDR2 is SVGAGI in the germline V gene. The V and J ends lost 4 bases and 4 bases respectively, with 20 bases between them. The CDR3 DNA reads as TGTGCCAGCAGTTCCGAGGGTTGGGGGCGAGATTACGAGCAGTACTTC. Translation: CASSSEGWGRDYEQYF.

This chain uses TRBV18 with TRBJ2-5; possibly TRBD1 for D (5 bases). From germline, CDR1 is KGHSH and CDR2 LQKENI. Trimming shortened V by 3 bases and J by 2 bases, and 7 bases separated the two germline ends. CDR3 length equals 13 residues. The CDR3 reads CASSPQGQETQYF. CDR3 sequence (DNA): TGTGCCAGCTCACCCCAGGGTCAAGAGACCCAGTACTTC.

This chain uses TRBV23-1 with TRBJ2-2; D is uncertain. TRBV23-1 belongs to the ORF category, with a function that is uncertain. The CDR3 has 13 amino acids. The ends were cut back, 2 bases at V and 3 bases at J, with 4 bases in the middle. The CDR3 DNA is TGCGCCAGCAGTCAACCAGACACCGGGGAGCTGTTTTTT. Amino acids: CASSQPDTGELFF.

The chain uses TRBV18 and TRBJ1-5; unclear D gene. V gave up 2 bases and J gave up 3 bases, with 8 bases separating them. Germline assignment: CDR1 KGHSH and CDR2 LQKENI. There are 14 residues in the CDR3. The CDR3 protein is CASSPAGNNQPQHF. In DNA form, the CDR3 reads TGTGCCAGCTCACCAGCGGGTAACAATCAGCCCCAGCATTTT.

This clone was detected ten times or more. The gene calls are TRBV4-2 and TRBJ2-7; D may be TRBD1 (6 bases). From germline, CDR1 is LGHNA and CDR2 YNFKEQ. The V gene lost 0 bases and the J gene lost 2 bases, with 8 bases spanning the gap. The CDR3 loop spans 14 amino acids. CDR3 residues: CASSQERGTYEQYF. The CDR3 DNA is TGTGCCAGCAGCCAAGAAAGGGGGACCTACGAGCAGTACTTC.

The chain has TRBV28 and TRBJ1-3; unclear D gene. V was trimmed by 3 bases and J by 4 bases, leaving 13 bases between them. This CDR3 is 15 amino acids long. Germline CDR1 reads MDHEN; CDR2 reads SYDVKM. In DNA, the CDR3 is TGTGCCAGCAGTTTTAGCAGAGGATCGGGAAACACCATATATTTT. Residues: CASSFSRGSGNTIYF.

The V call is TRBV4-1, the J call TRBJ2-5, with D unresolved. The CDR3 is 14 amino acids. V was clipped by 4 bases and J by 4 bases, with 13 bases between them. Germline V gene lookup returns CDR1 MGHRA and CDR2 YSYEKL. CDR3 sequence: CASSRGWSRETQYF. In DNA form, the CDR3 reads TGCGCCAGCAGCCGTGGTTGGTCGCGAGAGACCCAGTACTTC.

The gene calls are TRBV6-5 and TRBJ2-7; D is unclear. Trimming removed 6 bases from V and 3 bases from J, with 9 bases in between. This CDR3 is built from 12 residues. Germline V gene lookup returns CDR1 MNHEY and CDR2 SVGAGI. In DNA, the CDR3 is TGTGCCAGCAGCTCAACAGACTACGAGCAGTACTTC. Translating gives CASSSTDYEQYF.

CDR3 sequence reads: CASSEGTYYEQYF. The CDR3 DNA reads TGTGCCAGCAGTGAAGGGACTTATTACGAGCAGTACTTC. The chain is built from TRBV6-1 and TRBJ2-7; the D gene is possibly TRBD2 (5 bases). This CDR3 has 13 residues. CDR1 and CDR2 (germline): MNHNS, SASEGT. Trimming removed 1 base from V and 4 bases from J, with 8 bases in between.

CDR3 sequence (DNA): TGTGCCAGCAGCTTGGACAAGTCCTACGAGCAGTACTTC. Its translation is CASSLDKSYEQYF. V gene TRBV7-2 combines with J gene TRBJ2-7; a weak D match, TRBD1 (5 bases). Looked up from germline, CDR1 is SGHTA and CDR2 is FQGNSA. V lost 3 bases and J lost 1, with 7 bases in between. CDR3 length: 13 residues.

The CDR3 sequence is CASSMTGSNSPLHF. The CDR3 region has the DNA TGTGCCAGCAGCATGACAGGGTCTAATTCACCCCTCCACTTT. This rearrangement joins TRBV7-9 to TRBJ1-6, with 7 bases matching TRBD1. The ends lost 5 bases at V and 6 bases at J; junction bases unmatched: 4. Germline lookup yields CDR1 SEHNR and CDR2 FQNEAQ (reference sequence). The CDR3 consists of 14 residues.

By its share, this clone is medium-sized. The chain uses TRBV14 and TRBJ1-6; 10 nucleotides align to TRBD1. The CDR3 runs to 14 residues. Unmatched junction bases numbered 2, after V lost 3 bases and J lost 9 bases. Germline CDR1 reads SGHDN; CDR2 reads FVKESK. CDR3 region: CASSQTGGVSPLHF. The CDR3 DNA sequence: TGTGCCAGCAGCCAGACAGGGGGCGTTTCACCCCTCCACTTT. Filled out from reference TRBV14 and TRBJ1-6, the complete variable domain reads EAGVTQFPSHSVIEKGQTVTLRCDPISGHDNLYWYRRVMGKEIKFLLHFVKESKQDESGMPNNRFLAERTGGTYSTLKVQPAELEDSGVYFCASSQTGGVSPLHFGNGTRLTVT.

The table lists this clone with a few counts. V is TRBV18 and J is TRBJ2-7; D uncertain. Between the trimmed V and J ends, which lost 3 bases and 0 bases, there was a span of 3 bases. The CDR3 totals 12 residues. CDR1 is KGHSH, CDR2 LQKENI, per germline. DNA of the CDR3: TGTGCCAGCTCACCGAGCTCCTACGAGCAGTACTTC. Translation gives CASSPSSYEQYF.

This clone has a single count. The chain joins TRBV7-6 to TRBJ2-1; D gene ambiguous. V was clipped by 0 bases and J by 8 bases, with 5 bases between them. The CDR3 length is 12 residues. Germline CDR1 and CDR2: SGHVS and FNYEAQ. In DNA, the CDR3 is TGTGCCAGCAGCTTAGCTCGGGATGAGCAGTTCTTC. Its translation: CASSLARDEQFF.

This rearrangement joins TRBV29-1 to TRBJ1-2, with no clear D. Trimming cost V 7 bases and J 8 bases, with 8 bases left between them. Germline V gene lookup returns CDR1 SQVTM and CDR2 ANQGSEA. The CDR3 runs to 9 residues. CDR3 loop: CSAAGGYTF. The CDR3 nucleotides read TGCAGCGCCGCGGGGGGCTACACCTTC. Together with reference TRBV29-1 and TRBJ1-2, the CDR3 gives the full variable domain: SAVISQKPSRDICQRGTSLTIQCQVDSQVTMMFWYRQQPGQSLTLIATANQGSEATYESGFVIDKFPISRPNLTFSTLTVSNMSPEDSSIYLCSAAGGYTFGSGTRLTVV.

V gene TRBV9 combines with J gene TRBJ2-2; TRBD2 agrees at 12 bases. Germline V lookup: CDR1 SGDLS, CDR2 YYNGEE. The trim removed 1 base at V and 7 bases at J, leaving 8 bases unmatched. The CDR3 sequence is 17 residues long. The CDR3 loop reads CASSVTTETSGGGELFF. The DNA for the CDR3 is TGTGCCAGCAGCGTAACGACAGAGACTAGCGGGGGCGGGGAGCTGTTTTTT.

The gene calls are TRBV5-1 and TRBJ1-6; D unresolved. Trimming took off 3 bases at V and 4 bases at J, with 5 bases between the two ends. Germline CDR1 and CDR2: SGHRS and YFSETQ. The CDR3 spans 13 residues. In DNA, the CDR3 is TGCGCCAGCAGCTGGACTTATAATTCACCCCTCCACTTT. Translating gives CASSWTYNSPLHF.

The gene calls are TRBV19 and TRBJ2-7; D possibly corresponds to TRBD1 (6 bases). The CDR3 runs 13 residues. Trimming pared 4 bases from V and 5 bases from J, leaving 12 bases between. Germline V gene sequence: CDR1 LNHDA, CDR2 SQIVND (reference sequence). The CDR3 sequence: CASSTTGPDEQYF. For the CDR3, the DNA is TGTGCCAGTAGTACCACAGGGCCTGACGAGCAGTACTTC.

The rearrangement uses TRBV12-3 or TRBV12-4 and TRBJ2-3; D gene uncertain. The CDR3 covers 11 residues. Between the trimmed V and J ends, which lost 7 bases and 2 bases, there was a span of 4 bases. The CDR3 DNA is TGTGCCAGCACCAACACAGATACGCAGTATTTT. Residues: CASTNTDTQYF.

This clone has a single count. V gene TRBV7-3 combines with J gene TRBJ2-3; the match to TRBD2 covers 16 bases. The CDR3 extends over 16 amino acids. V dropped 5 bases and J dropped 3; count of bases not matched to a gene: 2. CDR1 and CDR2 from the germline V gene are SGHTA and FQGTGA. The CDR3 here is CASSKGLAGGTDTQYF. CDR3 nucleotides: TGTGCCAGCAGCAAGGGACTAGCGGGGGGGACAGATACGCAGTATTTT.

V usage is TRBV5-1 and J usage is TRBJ2-5, with 8 bases fitting TRBD2. The CDR3 covers 15 residues. The junction had 3 bases not matched to a gene; V was cut back by 2 bases and J by 0 bases. The germline gives CDR1 SGHRS, CDR2 YFSETQ. CDR3 loop: CASSFGGGNQETQYF. DNA of the CDR3: TGCGCCAGCAGCTTCGGCGGGGGGAACCAAGAGACCCAGTACTTC.